Only a few counts were recorded for the clone carrying this T cell receptor beta chain. These data are taken from a study of T cells in localized non-small cell lung cancer. Trimming took 0 bases from V and 1 from J; bases not matched to a gene: 10. CDR1 SQVTM and CDR2 ANQGSEA come from the germline V gene. This CDR3 spans 17 amino acids. Clones were read by immunoSEQ multiplex PCR, and TCRdb kept only the in-frame ones, dropping some. The table has fewer than 45,000 clones, approximately 90% seen once. The origin of this receptor is a woman aged 18-49 years with stage III lung adenocarcinoma. The rearrangement uses TRBV29-1 and TRBJ2-5; 8 bases align to TRBD1. The sample in question was peripheral blood, obtained before any cancer treatment. CDR3: CSVEEVTGDAFQETQYF. CDR3 nucleotide sequence: TGCAGCGTTGAAGAGGTGACAGGGGACGCCTTCCAAGAGACCCAGTACTTC.